This T cell receptor beta chain is drawn from a study of blood T cells in healthy people across ages. Each donor supplied 8 to 10 milliliters of peripheral blood. Germline V gene sequence: CDR1 MNHEY, CDR2 SMNVEV (reference sequence). The CDR3 consists of 13 residues. V was clipped by 4 bases and J by 5 bases, with 9 bases between them. Study-wide points: Donor CMV status, an unknown factor, possibly confounded changes in expanded clonotypes.

Together with a sample-barcoded 5' primer, a J-beta primer mix was included in a second PCR lasting roughly 6 to 12 cycles. Each TCR beta cDNA got a 12-nucleotide random molecular identifier. TCRdb processed the 5' RACE reads anew with MiXCR; each CDR3 protein has one entry. Of roughly 800,000 distinct CDR3 sequences in the sample, about 25% were seen once. Only a few counts were recorded for this clonotype. Its target is unknown. A further study also used this sample, focusing on T cells of mothers and their children. That publication notes: Evidence of persistent microchimeric T cell clones was absent.

Material: blood. The receptor was isolated from a boy between 10 and 17 years old in good health. This rearrangement joins TRBV27 to TRBJ2-4, with no clear D. In DNA, the CDR3 is TGTGCCAGCAGTTCGGAAAATGAAAACATTCAGTACTTC. Residues: CASSSENENIQYF.